One and the same sample provided the 18 T cell receptor beta chains below, sequenced in a study of T cells after yellow fever vaccination. TCRdb passed the 5' RACE reads through MiXCR, listing each CDR3 protein once. The sample contains more than 90,000 distinct CDR3 sequences, 7% to 8.5% of which appear only once. The sequencing here drew on CD8+ T cells sorted from PBMCs, taken 45 days after the yellow fever booster vaccination. These receptors all come from a man aged 30 to 39 who received the YFV17D yellow fever vaccine.

This clonotype was observed at least ten times. The genes are TRBV3-1 and TRBJ2-7; D is ambiguous. This CDR3 has 13 amino acids. CDR1 is LGHDT and CDR2 is YNNKEL in the germline V gene (reference sequence). The V and J ends lost 4 bases and 0 bases respectively, with 7 bases between them. CDR3 protein: CASSLRYSYEQYF. CDR3 bases: TGTGCCAGCAGCCTTCGCTACTCCTACGAGCAGTACTTC.

The table lists this clonotype with many counts. The chain recombines TRBV28 with TRBJ2-5; TRBD2 agrees at 7 bases. This CDR3 is 14 amino acids long. V lost 5 bases to trimming and J lost 7 bases; unmatched junction nucleotides: 10. Per germline, CDR1 MDHEN and CDR2 SYDVKM. The CDR3 sequence: CASSPHGGGGTQYF. DNA for the CDR3: TGTGCCAGCAGTCCGCACGGCGGGGGAGGGACCCAGTACTTC. Looking up the rest from reference TRBV28 and TRBJ2-5 gives the full variable domain: DVKVTQSSRYLVKRTGEKVFLECVQDMDHENMFWYRQDPGLGLRLIYFSYDVKMKEKGDIPEGYSVSREKKERFSLILESASTNQTSMYLCASSPHGGGGTQYFGPGTRLLVL.

The rearrangement uses TRBV18 and TRBJ2-3; 9 bases line up with TRBD1. J lost 2 bases, V lost 3 bases, and 9 bases had no gene match. Per the germline V gene, CDR1 is KGHSH and CDR2 is LQKENI. CDR3 size: 17 residues. CDR3 sequence: CASSPPRTGAFTDTQYF. In DNA, the CDR3 is TGTGCCAGCTCACCCCCCCGGACAGGGGCCTTCACAGATACGCAGTATTTT.

This clonotype was found many times. V is TRBV5-1 and J is TRBJ2-5; 7 bases line up with TRBD1. V trimming: 0 bases; J trimming: 5 bases; junction bases outside the gene matches: 7. The CDR3 is 15 amino acids. Germline V CDR1 and CDR2: SGHRS, YFSETQ. CDR3 coding DNA: TGCGCCAGCAGCTTGGTTGGACAGGTATTGGAGACCCAGTACTTC. Residues: CASSLVGQVLETQYF.

As concerns this clonotype: Germline and junction disagree at one end, which may indicate a read error. The CDR3 DNA follows: TGTGCCAGCAGACGTGATACCTTC. Translation gives CASRRDTF. This chain uses TRBV11-3 with TRBJ2-7; D is unresolved. Germline CDR1 is SGHNT and CDR2 is YENEEA. There are 8 residues in the CDR3. Looking up the rest from reference TRBV11-3 and TRBJ2-7 gives the full variable domain: EAGVVQSPRYKIIEKKQPVAFWCNPISGHNTLYWYLQNLGQGPELLIRYENEEAVDDSQLPKDRFSAERLKGVDSTLKIQPAELGDSAVYLCASRRDTFGPGTRLTVT.

This clonotype came up many times. At one end the junction does not follow the germline gene, possibly because of a read error. The CDR3 sequence: CASSLLQWSYNEQFF. The CDR3 DNA reads as TGCGCCAGCAGCTTGTTACAGTGGTCCTATAATGAGCAGTTCTTC. V is TRBV5-1 and J is TRBJ2-1; D ambiguous. Germline loops: CDR1 SGHRS, CDR2 YFSETQ. This CDR3 contains 15 residues.

There are many counts of this clonotype. V and J are TRBV13 and TRBJ2-1, with D possibly matching TRBD1 (6 bases). Germline V gives CDR1 PRHDT, CDR2 FYEKMQ (reference sequence). The V end lost 3 bases, the J end lost 3 bases, and 9 bases lay between the germline ends. The CDR3 is 14 residues long. CDR3 loop: CASSFRDNYNEQFF. The CDR3, as DNA: TGTGCCAGCAGCTTCCGGGACAACTACAATGAGCAGTTCTTC.

This clonotype was seen repeatedly, ten times or more. The chain links TRBV20-1 to TRBJ2-7; D remains ambiguous. The CDR3 consists of 14 residues. V lost 5 bases, J lost 1 base, and 15 bases lay in between. Looked up from germline, CDR1 is DFQATT and CDR2 is SNEGSKA (reference sequence). The CDR3 DNA reads as TGCAGTGCTCGAACCGCCGGGTTATCCTACGAGCAGTACTTC. This sequence encodes CSARTAGLSYEQYF.

This clonotype was found many times. The rearrangement joins TRBV7-9 to TRBJ2-7; 9 positions match TRBD2. CDR3 length equals 13 residues. Germline loops: CDR1 SEHNR, CDR2 FQNEAQ (reference sequence). J was trimmed by 6 bases and V by 5 bases; bases with no gene match: 5. CDR3 bases: TGTGCCAGCAGCCCCATAGCGGGAGTCGAGCAGTACTTC. Encoded protein: CASSPIAGVEQYF. Based on the CDR3 plus reference TRBV7-9 and TRBJ2-7, the full variable domain is DTGVSQNPRHKITKRGQNVTFRCDPISEHNRLYWYRQTLGQGPEFLTYFQNEAQLEKSRLLSDRFSAERPKGSFSTLEIQRTEQGDSAMYLCASSPIAGVEQYFGPGTRLTVT.

The chain has TRBV27 and TRBJ2-1; D is uncertain. V was clipped by 1 base and J by 9 bases, with 19 bases between them. The CDR3 extends over 16 amino acids. Per germline, CDR1 MNHEY and CDR2 SMNVEV (reference sequence). CDR3 bases: TGTGCCAGCAGTTTATTCCGAGGCCCCCTTAGTAGTGAGCAGTTCTTC. Its translation is CASSLFRGPLSSEQFF.

This clonotype has only a few counts. The chain combines TRBV24-1 with TRBJ2-3; D might be TRBD2 (5 bases). V lost 6 bases and J lost 5, with 8 bases in between. CDR1 and CDR2 from the germline V gene are KGHDR and SFDVKD. The CDR3 totals 12 residues. CDR3 in amino acids: CATSLGGDTQYF. CDR3 sequence (DNA): TGTGCCACCAGTCTTGGAGGAGATACGCAGTATTTT.

The rearrangement links TRBV5-1 to TRBJ2-2; 12 bases agree with TRBD2. CDR3 length equals 15 residues. Trimming cost V 4 bases and J 4 bases; bases outside gene matches: 2. Germline V gene data show CDR1 as SGHRS and CDR2 as YFSETQ. CDR3 sequence reads: CASSKGLAGTGELFF. The CDR3 DNA reads TGCGCCAGCAGCAAGGGACTAGCGGGCACCGGGGAGCTGTTTTTT.

There are many counts of this clonotype. The chain couples TRBV6-6 to TRBJ1-1, with a weak D call TRBD1 (5 bases). The CDR3 runs 13 residues. The germline gives CDR1 MNHNY, CDR2 SVGAGI (reference sequence). Deletions cut 8 bases from V and 0 bases from J, with 10 bases between. The CDR3 loop is CASYGGVNTEAFF. DNA of the CDR3: TGTGCCAGCTACGGGGGGGTGAACACTGAAGCTTTCTTT.

This clonotype was seen a few times. The V call is TRBV4-3, the J call TRBJ2-3; D possibly matches TRBD1 or TRBD2 (5 bases each). Germline V gene data show CDR1 as LGHNA and CDR2 as YSLEER. With 6 bases removed from V and 5 bases from J, the gap between germline ends came to 9 bases. The length of the CDR3 is 12 residues. CDR3 sequence: CASRGERDTQYF. CDR3 nucleotide sequence: TGCGCCAGCAGGGGGGAACGAGATACGCAGTATTTT.

This clonotype was counted a few times. The chain combines TRBV5-1 with TRBJ2-1; 11 bases agree with TRBD2. The CDR3 consists of 16 residues. The V segment lost 4 bases and the J segment 10 bases; nucleotides outside the gene matches: 13. Germline assignment: CDR1 SGHRS and CDR2 YFSETQ. CDR3: CASSLITSGSLREQFF. DNA for the CDR3: TGCGCCAGCAGCCTAATAACTAGCGGGAGTCTTAGAGAGCAGTTCTTC.

This clonotype was detected many times. J is TRBJ2-1 and V is TRBV7-8; D unresolved. CDR1 SGHVS and CDR2 FQNEAQ come from the germline V gene. This CDR3 spans 15 amino acids. Between the trimmed V and J ends, which lost 4 bases and 10 bases, there was a span of 20 bases. The CDR3 DNA reads as TGTGCCAGCAGCTCCCTCCCCGGGCTTCAAGTCGAGCAGTTCTTC. Its protein product is CASSSLPGLQVEQFF.

This clonotype was picked up many times. This chain links TRBV4-1 with TRBJ2-3; the D call may be TRBD1 or TRBD2 (5 bases each). Germline V CDR1 and CDR2: MGHRA, YSYEKL. The CDR3 sequence is 16 residues long. The ends were cut back, 0 bases at V and 1 base at J, with 11 bases in the middle. The CDR3 nucleotides read TGCGCCAGCAGCCAAGACATCGTGGGGGGCACAGATACGCAGTATTTT. It codes for CASSQDIVGGTDTQYF.

This clonotype was recorded many times. V is TRBV7-6 and J is TRBJ1-4, with 12 bases aligning to TRBD1. The germline gives CDR1 SGHVS, CDR2 FNYEAQ. The CDR3 loop spans 17 amino acids. V trimming: 3 bases; J trimming: 3 bases; junction bases outside the gene matches: 5. The CDR3 nucleotides are TGTGCCAGCAGCTTGCCGGGACAGGGGGCCCCTAATGAAAAACTGTTTTTT. This sequence encodes CASSLPGQGAPNEKLFF.